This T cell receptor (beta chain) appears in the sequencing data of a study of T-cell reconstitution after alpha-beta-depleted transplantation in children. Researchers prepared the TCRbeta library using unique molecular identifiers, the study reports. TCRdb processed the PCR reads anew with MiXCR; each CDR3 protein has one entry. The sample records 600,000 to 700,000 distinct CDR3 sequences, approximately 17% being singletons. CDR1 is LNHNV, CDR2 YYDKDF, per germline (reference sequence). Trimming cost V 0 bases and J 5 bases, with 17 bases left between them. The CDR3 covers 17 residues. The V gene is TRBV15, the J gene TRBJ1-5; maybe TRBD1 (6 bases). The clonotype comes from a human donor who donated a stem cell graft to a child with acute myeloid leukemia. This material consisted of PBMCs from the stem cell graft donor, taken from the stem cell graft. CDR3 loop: CATSRDLGGGADQPQHF. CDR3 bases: TGTGCCACCAGCAGAGATTTAGGGGGGGGGGCCGATCAGCCCCAGCATTTT.